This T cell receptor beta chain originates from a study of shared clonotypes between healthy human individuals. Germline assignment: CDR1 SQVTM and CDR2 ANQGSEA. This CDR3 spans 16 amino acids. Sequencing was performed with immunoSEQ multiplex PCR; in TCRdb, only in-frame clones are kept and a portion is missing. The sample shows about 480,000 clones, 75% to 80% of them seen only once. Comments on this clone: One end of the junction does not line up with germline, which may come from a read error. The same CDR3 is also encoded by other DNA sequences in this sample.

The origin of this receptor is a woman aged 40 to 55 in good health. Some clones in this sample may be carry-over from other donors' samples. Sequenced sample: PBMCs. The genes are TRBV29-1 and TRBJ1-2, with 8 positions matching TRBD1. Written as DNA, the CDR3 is TGCAGCGTTGAGGGGGTCAGGGGGCGCGCAAACTATGGTTACACCTTC. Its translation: CSVEGVRGRANYGYTF.